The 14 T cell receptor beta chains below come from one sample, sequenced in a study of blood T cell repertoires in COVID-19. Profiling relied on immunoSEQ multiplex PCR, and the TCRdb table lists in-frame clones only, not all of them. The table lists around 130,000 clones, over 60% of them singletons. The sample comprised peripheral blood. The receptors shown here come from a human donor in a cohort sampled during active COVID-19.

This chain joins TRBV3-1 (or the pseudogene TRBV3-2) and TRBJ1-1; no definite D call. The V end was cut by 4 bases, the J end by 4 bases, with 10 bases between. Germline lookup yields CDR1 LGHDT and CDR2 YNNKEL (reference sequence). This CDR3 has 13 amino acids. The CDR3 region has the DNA TGTGCCAGCAGCCTTGGGCCAGCCACTGAAGCTTTCTTT. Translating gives CASSLGPATEAFF.

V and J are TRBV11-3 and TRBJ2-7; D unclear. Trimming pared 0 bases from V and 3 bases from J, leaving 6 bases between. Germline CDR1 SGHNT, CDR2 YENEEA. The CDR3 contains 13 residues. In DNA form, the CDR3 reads TGTGCCAGCAGCTTAGATTTCGGCTACGAGCAGTACTTC. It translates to CASSLDFGYEQYF.

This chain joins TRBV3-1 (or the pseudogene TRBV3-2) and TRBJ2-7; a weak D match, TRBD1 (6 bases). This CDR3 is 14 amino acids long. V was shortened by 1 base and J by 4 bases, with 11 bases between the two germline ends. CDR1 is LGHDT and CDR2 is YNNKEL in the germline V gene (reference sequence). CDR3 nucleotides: TGTGCCAGCAGCCAAGGGGGGCACGGGTACGAGCAGTACTTC. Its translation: CASSQGGHGYEQYF.

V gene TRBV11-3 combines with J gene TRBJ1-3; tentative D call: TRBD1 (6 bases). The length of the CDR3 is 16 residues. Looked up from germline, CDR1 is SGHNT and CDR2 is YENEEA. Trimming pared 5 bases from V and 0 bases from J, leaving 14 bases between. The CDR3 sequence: CASSQQGPSSGNTIYF. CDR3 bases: TGTGCCAGCAGCCAACAGGGTCCAAGCTCTGGAAACACCATATATTTT.

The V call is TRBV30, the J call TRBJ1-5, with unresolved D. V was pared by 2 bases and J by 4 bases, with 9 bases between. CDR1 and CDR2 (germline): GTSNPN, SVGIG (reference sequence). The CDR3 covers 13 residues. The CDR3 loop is CAWSLAQNQPQHF. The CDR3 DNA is TGTGCCTGGAGTTTGGCCCAAAATCAGCCCCAGCATTTT.

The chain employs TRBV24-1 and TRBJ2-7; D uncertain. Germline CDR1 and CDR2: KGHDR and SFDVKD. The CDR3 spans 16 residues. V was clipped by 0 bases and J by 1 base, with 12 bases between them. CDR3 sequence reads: CATSDLSPIGSYEQYF. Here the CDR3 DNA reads TGTGCCACCAGTGATTTGAGCCCGATTGGTTCCTACGAGCAGTACTTC.

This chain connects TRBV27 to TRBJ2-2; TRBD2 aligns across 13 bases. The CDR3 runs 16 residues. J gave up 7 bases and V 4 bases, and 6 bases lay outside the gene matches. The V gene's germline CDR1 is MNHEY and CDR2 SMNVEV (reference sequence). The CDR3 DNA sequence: TGTGCCAGCAGTTCCGGACTAGCGGGAGTAAACGGGGAGCTGTTTTTT. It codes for CASSSGLAGVNGELFF.

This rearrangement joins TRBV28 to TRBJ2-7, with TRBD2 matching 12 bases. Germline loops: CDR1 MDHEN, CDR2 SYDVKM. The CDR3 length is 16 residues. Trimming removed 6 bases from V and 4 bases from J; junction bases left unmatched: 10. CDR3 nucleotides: TGTGCCAGCAGGTCTAAGACTGGACTAGCGGGATACGAGCAGTACTTC. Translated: CASRSKTGLAGYEQYF.

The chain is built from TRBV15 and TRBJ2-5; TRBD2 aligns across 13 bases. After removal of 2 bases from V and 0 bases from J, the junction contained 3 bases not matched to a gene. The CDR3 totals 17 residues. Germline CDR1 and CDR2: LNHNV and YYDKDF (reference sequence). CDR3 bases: TGTGCCACCAGCAGATCGACTAGCGGGGGGTACCAAGAGACCCAGTACTTC. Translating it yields CATSRSTSGGYQETQYF.

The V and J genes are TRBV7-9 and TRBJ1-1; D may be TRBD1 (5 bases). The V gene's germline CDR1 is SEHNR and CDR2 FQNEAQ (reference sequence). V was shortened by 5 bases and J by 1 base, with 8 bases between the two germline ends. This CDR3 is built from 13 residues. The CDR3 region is CASSPTENTEAFF. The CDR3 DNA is TGTGCCAGCAGCCCGACAGAGAACACTGAAGCTTTCTTT.

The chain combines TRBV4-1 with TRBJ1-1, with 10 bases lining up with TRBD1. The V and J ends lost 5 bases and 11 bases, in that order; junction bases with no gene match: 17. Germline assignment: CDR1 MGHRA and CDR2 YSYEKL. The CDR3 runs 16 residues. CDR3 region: CASSSSPRQGAIEAFF. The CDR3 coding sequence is TGCGCCAGCAGCTCAAGTCCGAGACAGGGGGCAATTGAGGCTTTCTTT.

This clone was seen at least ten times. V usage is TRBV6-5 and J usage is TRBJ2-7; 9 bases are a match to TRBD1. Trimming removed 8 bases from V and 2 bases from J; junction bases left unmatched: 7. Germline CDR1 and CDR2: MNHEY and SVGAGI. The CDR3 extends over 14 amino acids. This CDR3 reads CASALGQGTYEQYF. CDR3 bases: TGTGCCAGCGCATTGGGACAGGGTACCTACGAGCAGTACTTC.

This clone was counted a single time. CDR3: CASSYSGLPGHEVFSPQHF. In DNA, the CDR3 is TGTGCCAGCAGTTACTCGGGGCTACCGGGACATGAGGTTTTCTCGCCCCAGCATTTT. The rearrangement joins TRBV6-2 or TRBV6-3 to TRBJ1-5, with D possibly being TRBD1 (6 bases). Germline CDR1 is MNHEY and CDR2 is SVGEGT. CDR3 size: 19 residues. V was clipped by 0 bases and J by 9 bases, with 27 bases between them.

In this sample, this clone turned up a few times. CDR3 residues: CASSQQGANGYTF. CDR3 sequence (DNA): TGTGCCAGCAGCCAACAGGGGGCTAACGGCTACACCTTC. The chain links TRBV3-1 (or the pseudogene TRBV3-2) to TRBJ1-2, with 8 bases identical to TRBD1. This CDR3 spans 13 amino acids. V trimming: 2 bases; J trimming: 8 bases; junction bases outside the gene matches: 4. CDR1 is LGHDT, CDR2 YNNKEL, per germline (reference sequence).